A selection of T cell receptor beta chains follows, all from one sample in a study of T cell responses to AZD1222 COVID-19 vaccine. Libraries were prepared by immunoSEQ multiplex PCR; TCRdb keeps only in-frame clonotypes and omits some of them. The table includes under 150,000 clones, just over 90% detected once. The source material was peripheral blood, sampled on day 0 of AZD1222 vaccination. The receptor source for this set is an adult in good health. The conserved cysteine and the conserved F or W are not part of the CDR3 here.

j_call v_call cdr3_aa
TRBJ2-5 TRBV16 AQGGETQY
TRBJ2-3 TRBV5-1 ASSLPESTDTQY
TRBJ2-1 TRBV19 ASSILRGPNEQF
TRBJ2-7 TRBV11-2 ASSLVAHYEQY
TRBJ1-1 TRBV9 ASSVDVGGNTEAF
TRBJ1-5 TRBV28 ASRQGGSNNQPQH
TRBJ2-5 TRBV5-8 ASSLVGKTQY
TRBJ2-3 TRBV3-1/TRBV3-2 ASSQEGDLSTDTQY
TRBJ1-6 TRBV7-8 ASSSMEGGKNSPLH
TRBJ1-1 TRBV7-9 ASSLQGVSTEAF
TRBJ2-7 TRBV5-1 ASSPGSSYEQY
TRBJ1-4 TRBV2 ASRRQGATNEKLF
TRBJ2-5 TRBV28 ASRFGLAEETQY
TRBJ1-5 TRBV2 ASSGRFGQPQH
TRBJ1-1 TRBV5-1 ASSLGPTNTEAF
TRBJ2-2 TRBV5-4 ASSPAQGGTGELF
TRBJ2-5 TRBV13 ASSLGAPEKTQY
TRBJ1-1 TRBV3-1/TRBV3-2 ASSLGLMRGSEAF
TRBJ2-3 TRBV3-1/TRBV3-2 ASSLRSGRGENTQY
TRBJ2-5 TRBV6-2/TRBV6-3 ASSYGGPQETQY
TRBJ1-2 TRBV6-5 ASSYNYRGGYT
TRBJ2-1 TRBV15 ATSRGPQSSYNEQF
TRBJ2-5 TRBV28 ASRGGPQETQY
TRBJ2-3 TRBV28 ASSLDGTSATDTQY
TRBJ2-5 TRBV5-1 ASSATTRGETQY
TRBJ2-7 TRBV11-3 ASSLAHSYEQY
TRBJ2-2 TRBV19 ASSIAGGRELF
TRBJ1-2 TRBV4-3 ASSQGTGAGYGYT
TRBJ1-2 TRBV11-2 ASSLDRHGYT
TRBJ2-7 TRBV5-8 ASTLDTPQQY
TRBJ2-5 TRBV27 ASSPRGGAGVQETQY
TRBJ1-3 TRBV3-1/TRBV3-2 ASSLYRNTIY
TRBJ2-3 TRBV18 ASSPTSGRMTSTDTQY
TRBJ2-5 TRBV9 ASSDGLAGVETQY
TRBJ2-2 TRBV19 ASSRTGLRSTGELF
TRBJ2-7 TRBV18 ASSPALGGSTYEQY
TRBJ2-7 TRBV3-1/TRBV3-2 ASSATGREQY
TRBJ1-1 TRBV6-5 ASSYAQPPQAF
TRBJ2-7 TRBV6-5 ASSYSMQGAYEQY
TRBJ2-3 TRBV19 ATLSVPGTDTQY
TRBJ2-3 TRBV7-2 ASSWLNTDTQY
TRBJ2-1 TRBV19 ASSIGVSGRTSYNEQF
TRBJ2-1 TRBV5-5 ASSSRGQANEQF
TRBJ2-2 TRBV28 ASTAANTGELF
TRBJ2-7 TRBV6-6 ASSPDYEQY
TRBJ1-3 TRBV28 ASTYRDRQNTIY
TRBJ2-4 TRBV28 ASSLRDPLAKNIQY
TRBJ2-5 TRBV10-1 ASIRTSGSEETQY
TRBJ2-1 TRBV5-6 ASSLDGTYNEQF
TRBJ2-1 TRBV7-6 ASSLETSGSWRESYNEQF